These T cell receptor beta chains were read from a single sample in a study of blood T cell repertoires in COVID-19. The table came from immunoSEQ multiplex PCR; TCRdb's copy has only in-frame clones and leaves some out. The sample contains about 140,000 clones, around 86% of which appear only once. The sequencing sample was made of peripheral blood. The origin of the receptors is a woman older than 75 with acute or convalescent COVID-19. Both conserved end residues are part of each CDR3. The D gene is left open where the match is weak. Rows may omit the clone size; those that give it use once, few, many or a size class.

>.|TRBJ2-1|TRBV27|.
CASSLVAGFSYNEQFF
TGTGCCAGCAGTTTAGTTGCGGGGTTCTCCTACAATGAGCAGTTCTTC
>many|TRBJ2-3|TRBV7-6|TRBD2
CASSLSGRGGTDTQYF
TGTGCCAGCAGCTTAAGTGGGCGGGGGGGCACAGATACGCAGTATTTT
>.|TRBJ2-1|TRBV5-5|TRBD1
CASSPTGIDEQFF
TGTGCCAGCAGCCCGACAGGGATCGATGAGCAGTTCTTC
>.|TRBJ1-2|TRBV28|TRBD1
CASSRDRALGYGYTF
TGTGCCAGCAGCCGAGACAGGGCATTAGGATATGGCTACACCTTC
>.|TRBJ2-1|TRBV24-1|TRBD2
CATSGLAGLGEQFF
TGTGCCACCAGTGGGCTAGCGGGGCTTGGTGAGCAGTTCTTC
>.|TRBJ2-3|TRBV7-9|.
CASSLATSVTDTQYF
TGTGCCAGCAGCTTAGCGACTAGTGTGACAGATACGCAGTATTTT
>.|TRBJ2-2|TRBV5-1|.
CASSLVRGADEFDTGELFF
TGCGCCAGCAGCTTGGTTCGGGGGGCGGATGAGTTTGACACCGGGGAGCTGTTTTTT
>.|TRBJ2-2|TRBV7-6|TRBD1
CASSPTGGNTGELFF
TGTGCCAGCAGTCCAACAGGGGGAAACACCGGGGAGCTGTTTTTT
>.|TRBJ1-1|TRBV5-6|.
CASSLLGPPNTEAFF
TGTGCCAGCAGCTTGTTGGGCCCCCCAAACACTGAAGCTTTCTTT
>.|TRBJ2-2|TRBV20-1|.
CSATDNRATGELFF
TGCAGTGCTACTGATAACAGGGCTACCGGGGAGCTGTTTTTT
>few|TRBJ1-2|TRBV19|.
CASSIDLREASLYGYTF
TGTGCCAGTAGTATAGATTTACGGGAGGCTTCTCTCTATGGCTACACCTTC
>once|TRBJ1-1|TRBV2|.
CASIKGSQTTYTEAFF
TGTGCCAGCATCAAGGGGTCTCAGACCACCTACACTGAAGCTTTCTTT
>.|TRBJ2-5|TRBV6-6|.
CATSRGRGGETQYF
TGTGCCACCTCTCGGGGCAGGGGTGGGGAGACCCAGTACTTC
>.|TRBJ1-6|TRBV27|.
CASRVDRTSSYNSPLHF
TGTGCCAGCAGGGTTGACAGGACGAGCTCCTATAATTCACCCCTCCACTTT
>.|TRBJ1-2|TRBV7-8|.
CASSPGEGYTF
TGTGCCAGCAGCCCAGGGGAGGGCTACACCTTC
>.|TRBJ2-7|TRBV5-1|.
CASSLMPNYEQYF
TGCGCCAGCAGCTTGATGCCTAACTACGAGCAGTACTTC
>.|TRBJ1-2|TRBV2|.
CASSRDRRAYGYTF
TGTGCCAGCAGTCGCGACAGACGAGCCTATGGCTACACCTTC
>.|TRBJ2-1|TRBV11-2|TRBD2
CASSLGLAGYNEQFF
TGTGCCAGCAGCTTAGGACTAGCGGGCTACAATGAGCAGTTCTTC
>.|TRBJ1-4|TRBV20-1|.
CSASAGFNEKLFF
TGCAGTGCTAGTGCGGGGTTTAATGAAAAACTGTTTTTT
>few|TRBJ1-2|TRBV16|.
CASSHRVNYGYTF
TGTGCCAGCAGCCACAGGGTAAACTATGGCTACACCTTC
>.|TRBJ1-2|TRBV9|TRBD1
CASSAASGGDYGYTF
TGTGCCAGCAGCGCCGCTTCAGGGGGTGACTATGGCTACACCTTC
>.|TRBJ1-2|TRBV28|.
CASSLRTSANYGYTF
TGTGCCAGCAGTTTAAGGACTTCAGCTAACTATGGCTACACCTTC
>few|TRBJ1-2|TRBV11-2|.
CASSPSPISTGYGYTF
TGTGCCAGCAGCCCTTCACCAATATCGACGGGCTATGGCTACACCTTC
>.|TRBJ2-2|TRBV14|TRBD1
CASSQDLTDRGRDTGELFF
TGTGCCAGCAGCCAAGACCTGACGGACAGGGGGCGCGACACCGGGGAGCTGTTTTTT
>.|TRBJ2-2|TRBV4-2|TRBD2
CASSQGLVSASGANTGELFF
TGTGCCAGCAGCCAAGGATTAGTGTCGGCTAGCGGAGCGAACACCGGGGAGCTGTTTTTT
>.|TRBJ1-2|TRBV7-9|TRBD1
CASSAYRDRGSSYTF
TGTGCCAGCAGCGCGTACCGGGACAGGGGTTCGAGCTACACCTTC